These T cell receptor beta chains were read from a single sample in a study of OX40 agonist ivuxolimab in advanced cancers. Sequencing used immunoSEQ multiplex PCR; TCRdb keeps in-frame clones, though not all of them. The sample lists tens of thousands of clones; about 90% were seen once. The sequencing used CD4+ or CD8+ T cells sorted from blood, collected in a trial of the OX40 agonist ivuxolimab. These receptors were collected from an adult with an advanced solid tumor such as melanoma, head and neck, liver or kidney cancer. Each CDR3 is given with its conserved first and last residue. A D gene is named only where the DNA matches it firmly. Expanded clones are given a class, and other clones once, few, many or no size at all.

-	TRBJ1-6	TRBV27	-	TGTGCCAGCAGACGGGACTCCTATAATTCACCCCTCCACTTT	CASRRDSYNSPLHF
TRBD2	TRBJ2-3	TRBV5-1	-	TGCGCCAGCAGCAGAGGGACTAGCGGGAGCACAGATACGCAGTATTTT	CASSRGTSGSTDTQYF
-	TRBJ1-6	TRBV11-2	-	TGTGCCAGCAGCCCCCATCAGAGCTCCTATAATTCACCCCTCCACTTT	CASSPHQSSYNSPLHF
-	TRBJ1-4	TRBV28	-	TGTGCCAGCAGTTTACGGGACATTCAGCTGTTTTTT	CASSLRDIQLFF
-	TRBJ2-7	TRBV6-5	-	TGTGCCAGCAGTTACTCGAGGCCAGAGAGGGCCTACGAGCAGTACTTC	CASSYSRPERAYEQYF
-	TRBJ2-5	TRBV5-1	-	TGCGCCAGCAGCTGGGCTAGCGAGTACCAAGAGACCCAGTACTTC	CASSWASEYQETQYF
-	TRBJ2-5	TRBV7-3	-	TGTGCCAGCAGCTCCGGGGGCTCCGGGACCCAGTACTTC	CASSSGGSGTQYF
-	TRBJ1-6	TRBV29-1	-	TGCAGCGCCTCGGGCCGGGGTTCACCCCTCCACTTT	CSASGRGSPLHF
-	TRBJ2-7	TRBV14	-	TGTGCCAGCAGCCAAGCGGGGTACGAGCAGTACTTC	CASSQAGYEQYF
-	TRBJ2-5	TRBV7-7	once	TGTGCCAGCAGCTACGACCGGAGGACCCAGTACTTC	CASSYDRRTQYF
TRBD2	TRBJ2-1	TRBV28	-	TGTGCCAGCAGTTTTGGACTAGCGGGAGGGCTCAATGAGCAGTTCTTC	CASSFGLAGGLNEQFF
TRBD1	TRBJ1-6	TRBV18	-	TGTGCCAGCTCGACTACTCCGGGACAGGGGGTGTGGAATTCACCCCTCCACTTT	CASSTTPGQGVWNSPLHF
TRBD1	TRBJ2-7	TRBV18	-	TGTGCCAGCTCAGCGACAGGGCTCGAGCAGTACTTC	CASSATGLEQYF
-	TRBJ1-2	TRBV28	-	TGTGCCAGCAGTTTGCGGGGGCCTGGCTACACCTTC	CASSLRGPGYTF
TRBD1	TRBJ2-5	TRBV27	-	TGTGCCAGCAGTTCCCCTGTGACAGGGGGCCAAGAGACCCAGTACTTC	CASSSPVTGGQETQYF
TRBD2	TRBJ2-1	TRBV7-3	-	TGTGCCAGCAGCCCCAGGACTAGCGGGATAAATGAGCAGTTCTTC	CASSPRTSGINEQFF
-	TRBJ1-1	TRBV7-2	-	TGTGCCAGCAGCTTAGACAGCAACACTGAAGCTTTCTTT	CASSLDSNTEAFF
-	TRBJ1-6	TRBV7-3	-	TGTGCCAGCAGCTTAGAGGGTCATAATTCACCCCTCCACTTT	CASSLEGHNSPLHF
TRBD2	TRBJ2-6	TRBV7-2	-	TGTGCCAGCAGCAGCGGGGGCGCTGGGGCCAACGTCCTGACTTTC	CASSSGGAGANVLTF
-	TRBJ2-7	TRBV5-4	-	TGTGCCAGCAGCTCAGGACTGGTAAGCTCCTACGAGCAGTACTTC	CASSSGLVSSYEQYF
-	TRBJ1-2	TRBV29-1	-	TGCAGCGTTGAAACAGGTAGATCCTACACCTTC	CSVETGRSYTF
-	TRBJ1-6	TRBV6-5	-	TGTGCCAGCAGCCGCTCAACAGGGATCAATTCACCCCTCCACTTT	CASSRSTGINSPLHF
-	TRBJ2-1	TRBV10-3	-	TGTGCCATCAGTGAGCCACTAGTTATAAATGAGCAGTTCTTC	CAISEPLVINEQFF
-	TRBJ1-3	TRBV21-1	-	TGTGCCAGCAGCAAAAGGAACACCATATATTTT	CASSKRNTIYF
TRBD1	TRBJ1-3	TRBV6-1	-	TGTGCCAGCAGGGCACTGGACAGGGAAGGAAACACCATATATTTT	CASRALDREGNTIYF
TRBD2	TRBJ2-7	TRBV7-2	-	TGTGCCAGCAGCTTAGAGGGCAGGACTAGCGGGGTGACTTACGAGCAGTACTTC	CASSLEGRTSGVTYEQYF
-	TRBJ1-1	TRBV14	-	TGTGCCAGCAGCCAAGACCTGAACACTGAAGCTTTCTTT	CASSQDLNTEAFF
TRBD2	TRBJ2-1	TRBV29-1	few	TGCAGCGTTGAACGCGGGAGGCTGAGCAATGAGCAGTTCTTC	CSVERGRLSNEQFF
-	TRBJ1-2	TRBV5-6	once	TGTGCCAGCAGCTTGTTCACGGCAAACTATGGCTACACCTTC	CASSLFTANYGYTF
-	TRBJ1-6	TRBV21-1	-	TGTGCCAGCAGCATACCCACCGGCCAAGGGCCCTATAATTCACCCCTCCACTTT	CASSIPTGQGPYNSPLHF
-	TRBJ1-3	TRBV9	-	TGTGCCAGCAGCCCCCCCCAGTCCGGAAACACCATATATTTT	CASSPPQSGNTIYF
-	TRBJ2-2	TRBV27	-	TGTGCCAGCAGTTTTGGGGTCACCGGGGAGCTGTTTTTT	CASSFGVTGELFF
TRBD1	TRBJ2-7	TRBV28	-	TGTGCCAGCGATTCCGGGACAGGGGTTTCAGTTTACGAGCAGTACTTC	CASDSGTGVSVYEQYF
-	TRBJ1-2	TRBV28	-	TGTGCCAGCAGTGAGGGGGGATATGGCTACACCTTC	CASSEGGYGYTF
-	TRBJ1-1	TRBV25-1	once	TGTGCCAGCAGTGACAGGACATCAGCTTTCTTT	CASSDRTSAFF
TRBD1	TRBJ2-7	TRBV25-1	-	TGTGCCAGCAGTGGAATCGGGACAGGGGCCCACGAGCAGTACTTC	CASSGIGTGAHEQYF
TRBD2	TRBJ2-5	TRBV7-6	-	TGTGCCAGCAGCTTAGCTAGGCCTAGCGGGGGGGAGACCCAGTACTTC	CASSLARPSGGETQYF
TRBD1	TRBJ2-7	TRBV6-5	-	TGTGCCAGCAGTTACACACGAGGACAGGGTACCTACGAGCAGTACTTC	CASSYTRGQGTYEQYF
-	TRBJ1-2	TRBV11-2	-	TGTGCCAGCAGCCTGGGCGGTGGCTGGGGCTACACCTTC	CASSLGGGWGYTF
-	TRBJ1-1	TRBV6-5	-	TGTGCCAGCACCGGAACAGGGACGACTGAAGCTTTCTTT	CASTGTGTTEAFF
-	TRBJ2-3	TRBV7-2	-	TGTGCCAGCAGCTTAGTTCGGGGACCCACAGATACGCAGTATTTT	CASSLVRGPTDTQYF
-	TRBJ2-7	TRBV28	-	TGTGCCAGCACCGCTGGGGCAGGTGGCTCCTACGAGCAGTACTTC	CASTAGAGGSYEQYF
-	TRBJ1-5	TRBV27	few	TGTGCCAGCAGACCCTGGCAGGGTGAACAGCCCCAGCATTTT	CASRPWQGEQPQHF
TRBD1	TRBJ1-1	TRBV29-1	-	TGCAGCGTTGAGGCTACCGGGACAGGCTTGAACACTGAAGCTTTCTTT	CSVEATGTGLNTEAFF
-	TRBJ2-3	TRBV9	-	TGTGCCAGCAGCGTAGCCCAGTGGTCCTGGGGTGGCACAGATACGCAGTATTTT	CASSVAQWSWGGTDTQYF
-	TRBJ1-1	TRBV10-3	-	TGTGCCATCGGGGAACAGGCCCTGAACACTGAAGCTTTCTTT	CAIGEQALNTEAFF
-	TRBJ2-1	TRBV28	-	TGTGCCAGCAGTTTTAGGGGGATTGGTGAGCAGTTCTTC	CASSFRGIGEQFF
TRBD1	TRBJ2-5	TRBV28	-	TGTGCCAGCAGTTGGACAGGGGTAGGGCAGTACTTC	CASSWTGVGQYF
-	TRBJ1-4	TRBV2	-	TGTGCCAGCCTCCGGGACTTGAGGGAAAAACTGTTTTTT	CASLRDLREKLFF
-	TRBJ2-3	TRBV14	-	TGTGCCAGCAGCCAAGATTGGATGGTGGATACGCAGTATTTT	CASSQDWMVDTQYF
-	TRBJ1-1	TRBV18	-	TGTGCCAGCTCCGGGGGATACCCAGTGAACACTGAAGCTTTCTTT	CASSGGYPVNTEAFF
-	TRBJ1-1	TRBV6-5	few	TGTGCCAGCAGTTCCCGACAGCGGAACACTGAAGCTTTCTTT	CASSSRQRNTEAFF
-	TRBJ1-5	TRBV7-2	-	TGTGCCAGCAGTTCATCCATGGGTCAGCCCCAGCATTTT	CASSSSMGQPQHF